The entry that follows covers one TCR beta chain sequence. It has no known antigen specificity. Base qualities are not provided; no much larger clone lies one nucleotide away. CDR1 MDHEN and CDR2 SYDVKM are derived from the germline V gene. V and J are trimmed by 0 bases and 4 bases, and the gene matches miss 4 bases of the junction. The CDR3 covers 16 residues, taking in both the cysteine and the phenylalanine. The read is trimmed to its CDR3 DNA, 48 bases read in frame from base 1. This entry belongs to a study of graft-versus-host responses after intestinal transplantation listed by TCRdb under 2021. Turning to the overall study: The transplants that recipients received were multivisceral, liver-intestinal, or isolated intestinal. Anti-thymocyte globulin induction was given to all recipients, followed by maintenance tacrolimus and steroids for two to three years. After intestinal transplantation, graft-versus-host and host-versus-graft alloreactive T cell clones were followed in the graft, circulation and bone marrow using bulk TCR-beta CDR3 sequencing. Alloreactive clones were identified by sequencing pre-transplant mixed lymphocyte reaction products and comparing them with unstimulated pre-transplant donor and recipient T cells. Of the 20 to 25 intestinal transplant recipients enrolled in the cohort, one of whom was a retransplant, 3 patients without pretransplant specimens were excluded. A peak of at least 4% donor T cells among recipient peripheral blood mononuclear cells was the definition used for donor T cell macrochimerism. Rather than going through the commercial service, samples from a few later patients were sequenced in-house on an Illumina MiSeq and processed with MiXCR. Broader findings and caveats from the paper: The conclusions were limited by the relatively low number and heterogeneity of the intestinal transplant patients. GvH clones were found in recipient bone marrow, and some of the GvH clones appeared earlier in ileal mucosa or blood, which is consistent with an intestinal mucosal origin. High GvH to HvG T cell clonal ratios were observed in the allografts of patients with donor T cell macrochimerism. Peak levels of circulating GvH clones were associated with declines in HvG clones early after transplant.

Library prep was done by the immunoSEQ multiplex PCR assay. Adaptive Biotechnologies carried out high-throughput TCR-beta CDR3 sequencing of genomic DNA for most patients. As for the authors' bioinformatics: Adaptive's ImmunoSEQ software supplied the TCR sequencing data for 15 to 20 patients, while MiXCR and VDJtools were used to process a few other patients. CDR3 nucleotide sequences shared between donor and recipient were removed because their origin could not be assigned. Alloreactive clones required at least 2-fold expansion over unstimulated cells and minimum CFSE-low frequency of 0.002% (template counts) or 0.001% (read counts). Mappable clones were those detected in sequenced pre-transplant spleen, lymph node, or MLR CFSE-low populations of the donor or recipient. The cumulative frequency of alloreactive clones was calculated as a percentage of all sequences, weighted by copy number. TCRdb limited this immuneACCESS table to in-frame rearrangements with V and J called. A share of clones is missing; checked studies link under half to unresolved V genes, and the rest is unexplained. For V, J and clone size, that table is used; D and trimming come from the DNA. Here the sample has under 80,000 clones; 92% occur a single time. The ten top clones hold approximately 0.7% of the sample.

In the first month after transplant, blood samples were collected up to 4 times, and after that at least monthly when available. The sequence was obtained from a human patient who received an intestinal transplant, so some T cells may come from the graft donor. This chain is built from TRBV28 and TRBJ2-3; 10 central bases correspond to TRBD2. The sample was PBMCs, taken 98 days after intestinal transplantation. The DNA is as follows: TGTGCCAGCAGTTTATGGGGGCTAGCGGGAGCAGATACGCAGTATTTT. Its coded protein is CASSLWGLAGADTQYF.